The source of this T cell receptor beta chain is a study of neurological immune-mediated disorders. This clonotype was recorded at least ten times. Unsorted libraries were generated from 2 million PBMCs held at -80 degrees C. Synthesis of cDNA was accomplished via 5'RACE employing 10-nucleotide random UMIs. One entry per CDR3 protein, called by TCRdb with MiXCR from the 5' RACE reads. Seen here are under 40,000 distinct CDR3 sequences, 13% to 15% observed once, and the top ten hold more than 20%. This CDR3 has 13 residues. Trimming stripped 4 bases from V and 5 bases from J, with 12 bases between. CDR1 and CDR2 (germline): SGHRS, YFSETQ.

The genes are TRBV5-1 and TRBJ2-5; weak D call: TRBD2 (6 bases). The sample consisted of PBMCs. This receptor was identified in a woman in her fifties or sixties with HTLV-1-associated myelopathy (HAM/TSP). CDR3 region: CASSGLGLETQYF. Here the CDR3 DNA reads TGCGCCAGCAGCGGTCTGGGACTTGAGACCCAGTACTTC.